The TCR beta chain described here comes from a study of T cell responses to AZD1222 COVID-19 vaccine. This clone was picked up one time. The germline CDR1 and CDR2 sequences are ENHRY and SYGVKD. The germline V and J ends were trimmed by 4 bases and 0 bases, with 10 bases remaining between them. The CDR3 loop spans 14 amino acids. The method was immunoSEQ multiplex PCR; TCRdb's version includes in-frame clones alone and lacks a portion of them. The profile shows tens of thousands of clones, 85% of them singletons. The TCR was taken from an adult in good health. The sample in question was peripheral blood, obtained on day 0 of AZD1222 vaccination. The chain joins TRBV10-3 to TRBJ2-7, with D unresolved. In DNA form, the CDR3 reads TGTGCCATCAGTGCAGGACCGAGCTCCTACGAGCAGTACTTC. It codes for CAISAGPSSYEQYF.